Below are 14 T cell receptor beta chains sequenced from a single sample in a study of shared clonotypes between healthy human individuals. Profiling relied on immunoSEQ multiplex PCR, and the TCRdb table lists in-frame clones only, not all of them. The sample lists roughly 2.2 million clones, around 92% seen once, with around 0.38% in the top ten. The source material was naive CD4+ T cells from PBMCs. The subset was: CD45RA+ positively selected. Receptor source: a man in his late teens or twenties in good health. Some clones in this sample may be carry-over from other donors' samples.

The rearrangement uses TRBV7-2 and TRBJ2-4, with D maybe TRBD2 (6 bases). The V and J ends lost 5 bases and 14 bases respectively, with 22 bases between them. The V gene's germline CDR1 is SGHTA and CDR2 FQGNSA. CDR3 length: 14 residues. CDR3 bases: TGTGCCAGCAGCCCAGGTCGTAGCGGACCCTTTGAGTACTTC. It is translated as CASSPGRSGPFEYF.

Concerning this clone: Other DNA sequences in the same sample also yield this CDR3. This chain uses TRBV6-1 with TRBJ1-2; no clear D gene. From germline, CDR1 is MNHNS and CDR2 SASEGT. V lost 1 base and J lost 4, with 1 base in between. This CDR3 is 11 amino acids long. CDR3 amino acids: CASSEGYGYTF. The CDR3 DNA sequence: TGTGCCAGCAGTGAAGGCTATGGCTACACCTTC.

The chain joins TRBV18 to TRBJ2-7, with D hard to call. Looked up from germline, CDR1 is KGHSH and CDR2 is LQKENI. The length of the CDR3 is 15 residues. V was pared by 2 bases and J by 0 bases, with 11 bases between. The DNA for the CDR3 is TGTGCCAGCTCACCAAAGTCAGGAAGCTCCTACGAGCAGTACTTC. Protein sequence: CASSPKSGSSYEQYF.

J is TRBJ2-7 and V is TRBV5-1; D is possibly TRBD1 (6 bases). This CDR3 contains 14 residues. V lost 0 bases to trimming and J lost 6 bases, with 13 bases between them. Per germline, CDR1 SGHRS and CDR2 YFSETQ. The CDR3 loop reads CASSLEGTTREQYF. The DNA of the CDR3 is TGCGCCAGCAGCTTGGAGGGGACAACACGCGAGCAGTACTTC.

CDR3 coding DNA: TGTGCCTGGAGTCGAACCGGGGCCAACGTCCTGACTTTC. It is translated as CAWSRTGANVLTF. This chain links TRBV30 with TRBJ2-6; D is ambiguous. V gave up 2 bases and J gave up 4 bases, with 6 bases separating them. CDR3 length equals 13 residues. Per germline, CDR1 GTSNPN and CDR2 SVGIG (reference sequence).

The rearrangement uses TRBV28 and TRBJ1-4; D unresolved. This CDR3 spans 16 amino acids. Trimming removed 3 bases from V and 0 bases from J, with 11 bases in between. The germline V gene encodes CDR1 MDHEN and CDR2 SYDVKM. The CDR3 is CASSFGQIATNEKLFF. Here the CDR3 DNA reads TGTGCCAGCAGTTTTGGGCAGATCGCAACTAATGAAAAACTGTTTTTT. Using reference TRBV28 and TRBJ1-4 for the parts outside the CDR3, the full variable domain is DVKVTQSSRYLVKRTGEKVFLECVQDMDHENMFWYRQDPGLGLRLIYFSYDVKMKEKGDIPEGYSVSREKKERFSLILESASTNQTSMYLCASSFGQIATNEKLFFGSGTQLSVL.

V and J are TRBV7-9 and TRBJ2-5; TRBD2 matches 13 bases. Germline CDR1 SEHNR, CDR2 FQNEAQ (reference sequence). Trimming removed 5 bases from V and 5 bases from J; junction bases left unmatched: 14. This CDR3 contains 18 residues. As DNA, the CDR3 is TGTGCCAGCAGCGCGATAGGCTATAGGACTAGCGGGAGTGAGACCCAGTACTTC. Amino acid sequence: CASSAIGYRTSGSETQYF.

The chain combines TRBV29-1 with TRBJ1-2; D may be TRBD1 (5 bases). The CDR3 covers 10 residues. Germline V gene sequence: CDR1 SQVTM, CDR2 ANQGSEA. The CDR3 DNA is TGCAACGGGATTTGGGGCGGCTACACCTTC. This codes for CNGIWGGYTF.

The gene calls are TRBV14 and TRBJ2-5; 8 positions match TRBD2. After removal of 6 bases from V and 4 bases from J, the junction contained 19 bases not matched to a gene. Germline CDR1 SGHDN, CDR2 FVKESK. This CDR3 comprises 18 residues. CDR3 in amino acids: CASSPIWGQREFGETQYF. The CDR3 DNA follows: TGTGCCAGCAGTCCGATCTGGGGGCAGCGGGAGTTTGGAGAGACCCAGTACTTC. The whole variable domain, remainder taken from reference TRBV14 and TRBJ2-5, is EAGVTQFPSHSVIEKGQTVTLRCDPISGHDNLYWYRRVMGKEIKFLLHFVKESKQDESGMPNNRFLAERTGGTYSTLKVQPAELEDSGVYFCASSPIWGQREFGETQYFGPGTRLLVL.

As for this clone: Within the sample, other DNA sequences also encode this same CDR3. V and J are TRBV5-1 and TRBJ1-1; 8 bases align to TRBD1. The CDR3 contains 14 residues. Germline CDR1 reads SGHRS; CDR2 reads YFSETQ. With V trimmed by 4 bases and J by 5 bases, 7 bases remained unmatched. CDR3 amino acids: CASSVGQGRTEAFF. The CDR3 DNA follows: TGCGCCAGCAGCGTTGGACAGGGTAGGACTGAAGCTTTCTTT. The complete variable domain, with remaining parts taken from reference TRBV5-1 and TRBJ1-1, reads KAGVTQTPRYLIKTRGQQVTLSCSPISGHRSVSWYQQTPGQGLQFLFEYFSETQRNKGNFPGRFSGRQFSNSRSEMNVSTLELGDSALYLCASSVGQGRTEAFFGQGTRLTVV.

CDR3 in DNA: TGTGCCAGCAGCAGAACGGGACTAGCACCAGATACGCAGTATTTT. Amino acid sequence: CASSRTGLAPDTQYF. The V gene is TRBV11-2, the J gene TRBJ2-3, with TRBD2 matching 9 bases. The CDR3 sequence is 15 residues long. Looked up from germline, CDR1 is SGHAT and CDR2 is FQNNGV. After removal of 5 bases from V and 4 bases from J, the junction contained 7 bases not matched to a gene.

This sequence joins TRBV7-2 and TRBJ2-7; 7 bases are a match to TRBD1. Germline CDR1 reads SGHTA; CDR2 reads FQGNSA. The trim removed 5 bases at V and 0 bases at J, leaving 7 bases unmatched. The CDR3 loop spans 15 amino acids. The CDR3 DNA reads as TGTGCCAGCAGCCTAGAGGGGGCACACTCCTACGAGCAGTACTTC. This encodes CASSLEGAHSYEQYF.

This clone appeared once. DNA of the CDR3: TGTGCCAGCAGGGCAAGCTCCTACAATGAGCAGTTCTTC. Translating gives CASRASSYNEQFF. V and J are TRBV6-5 and TRBJ2-1; D is uncertain. V shed 6 bases and J shed 0 bases, with 6 bases lying between them. The germline gives CDR1 MNHEY, CDR2 SVGAGI. This CDR3 has 13 amino acids.

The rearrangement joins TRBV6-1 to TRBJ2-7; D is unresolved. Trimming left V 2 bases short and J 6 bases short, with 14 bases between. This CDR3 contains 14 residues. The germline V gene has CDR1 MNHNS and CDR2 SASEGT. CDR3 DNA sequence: TGTGCCAGCAGTGAAACCGGGCCCGGTTCCGAGCAGTACTTC. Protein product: CASSETGPGSEQYF.